These 26 T cell receptor beta chains were all obtained from the same sample, sequenced in a study of shared clonotypes between healthy human individuals. Repertoires were generated with immunoSEQ multiplex PCR, while TCRdb's copy carries only in-frame clones and drops some. The sample records 530,000 or so clones, 75% to 80% being singletons. The sequenced material came from PBMCs. Every receptor here comes from a middle-aged woman in good health. Some clones in this sample may be carry-over from other donors' samples.

The chain employs TRBV10-1 and TRBJ2-5, with TRBD1 matching over 10 bases. Per the germline V gene, CDR1 is WNHNN and CDR2 is SYGVQD (reference sequence). The V and J ends lost 4 bases and 7 bases, in that order; junction bases with no gene match: 6. The CDR3 is made up of 14 amino acids. The CDR3 DNA follows: TGCGCCAGCAGTGGGACAGGGGGACGTGGGACCCAGTACTTC. Translated: CASSGTGGRGTQYF.

This clone was counted between two and nine times. This sequence joins TRBV30 and TRBJ2-2; perhaps TRBD2 as D (7 bases). The CDR3 totals 19 residues. Germline values: CDR1 GTSNPN, CDR2 SVGIG (reference sequence). V lost 4 bases and J lost 1, with 25 bases in between. DNA of the CDR3: TGTGCCTGGATAGGCCTGGGGGGCAGGCTAGCGGAGAACACCGGGGAGCTGTTTTTT. It translates to CAWIGLGGRLAENTGELFF.

The genes are TRBV19 and TRBJ2-7; D might be TRBD1 or TRBD2, each matching 5 bases. The germline V gene has CDR1 LNHDA and CDR2 SQIVND (reference sequence). The CDR3 length is 13 residues. Trimming removed 8 bases from V and 2 bases from J, with 13 bases in between. The CDR3 DNA reads TGTGCCAGTGCCCGGGACGGAGCCTACGAGCAGTACTTC. Protein: CASARDGAYEQYF.

This clone was counted at least ten times. V gene TRBV7-9 combines with J gene TRBJ1-3; unclear D gene. This CDR3 has 12 residues. V lost 7 bases, J lost 6 bases, and 10 bases lay in between. Germline CDR1 is SEHNR and CDR2 is FQNEAQ (reference sequence). The CDR3 reads CASNSVVNTIYF. In nucleotides, the CDR3 is TGTGCCAGCAACTCAGTAGTAAACACCATATATTTT.

This chain uses TRBV28 with TRBJ2-2, with TRBD2 matching over 7 bases. V lost 3 bases to trimming and J lost 5 bases; unmatched junction nucleotides: 9. Looked up from germline, CDR1 is MDHEN and CDR2 is SYDVKM. The CDR3 has 16 residues. This CDR3 reads CASSFSGEGRTGELFF. CDR3 in DNA: TGTGCCAGCAGTTTTTCTGGGGAGGGGAGAACCGGGGAGCTGTTTTTT.

The rearrangement uses TRBV7-9 and TRBJ2-1; 7 nucleotides align to TRBD2. The CDR3 covers 15 residues. The germline V gene has CDR1 SEHNR and CDR2 FQNEAQ (reference sequence). With 5 bases clipped from V and 4 bases from J, the junction kept 8 bases outside the gene matches. CDR3 loop: CASSPGGSGYNEQFF. The CDR3 DNA reads as TGTGCCAGCAGCCCCGGCGGGAGCGGTTACAATGAGCAGTTCTTC.

V gene TRBV5-1 combines with J gene TRBJ2-3; D unclear. Germline CDR1 SGHRS, CDR2 YFSETQ. V gave up 4 bases and J gave up 0 bases, with 12 bases separating them. The length of the CDR3 is 15 residues. CDR3 DNA: TGCGCCAGCAGCACCGGAAGTGGGAGCACAGATACGCAGTATTTT. Translating it yields CASSTGSGSTDTQYF.

This clone occurred once. The chain recombines TRBV11-2 with TRBJ2-7, with D perhaps TRBD1 (6 bases). The CDR3 contains 14 residues. Trimming cost V 4 bases and J 6 bases, with 16 bases left between them. Germline CDR1 and CDR2: SGHAT and FQNNGV. CDR3 sequence (DNA): TGTGCCAGCAGCTCTAACCCGGGACACTTCGAGCAGTACTTC. The encoded protein is CASSSNPGHFEQYF. Complete variable domain (other parts from reference TRBV11-2 and TRBJ2-7): EAGVAQSPRYKIIEKRQSVAFWCNPISGHATLYWYQQILGQGPKLLIQFQNNGVVDDSQLPKDRFSAERLKGVDSTLKIQPAKLEDSAVYLCASSSNPGHFEQYFGPGTRLTVT.

CDR3 in amino acids: CASSLDAGEQYF. CDR3 sequence (DNA): TGTGCCAGCAGCTTAGATGCTGGCGAGCAGTACTTC. V is TRBV7-2 and J is TRBJ2-7; D remains unclear. The CDR3 sequence is 12 residues long. In germline, CDR1 is SGHTA, CDR2 FQGNSA. V was clipped by 1 base and J by 6 bases, with 7 bases between them. Drawing the rest from reference TRBV7-2 and TRBJ2-7, the complete variable domain is GAGVSQSPSNKVTEKGKDVELRCDPISGHTALYWYRQSLGQGLEFLIYFQGNSAPDKSGLPSDRFSAERTGGSVSTLTIQRTQQEDSAVYLCASSLDAGEQYFGPGTRLTVT.

There are many counts of this clone. One end of the junction varies from germline; a read error may be responsible. This chain uses TRBV29-1 with TRBJ2-3; TRBD1 matches 7 bases. Per the germline V gene, CDR1 is SQVTM and CDR2 is ANQGSEA. CDR3 length equals 13 residues. CDR3 DNA: TGCAGCGTCGAAGCCAGGGGGTCGGATACGCAGTATTTT. It codes for CSVEARGSDTQYF.

The chain employs TRBV9 and TRBJ2-1; D is uncertain. The V end lost 4 bases, the J end lost 0 bases, and 5 bases lay between the germline ends. Germline V gene sequence: CDR1 SGDLS, CDR2 YYNGEE. The CDR3 has 13 residues. CDR3 bases: TGTGCCAGCAGCACCGCCTCCTACAATGAGCAGTTCTTC. Its translation: CASSTASYNEQFF.

The rearrangement joins TRBV2 to TRBJ2-5; D is undetermined. Trimming stripped 4 bases from V and 1 base from J, with 7 bases between. This CDR3 has 13 residues. Germline values: CDR1 SNHLY, CDR2 FYNNEI. The CDR3 loop is CASSGLFQETQYF. For the CDR3, the DNA is TGTGCCAGCAGTGGACTTTTCCAAGAGACCCAGTACTTC.

The J gene is TRBJ2-7, the V gene TRBV7-9, with 14 bases fitting TRBD2. The junction had 13 bases not matched to a gene; V was cut back by 1 base and J by 5 bases. This CDR3 contains 19 residues. Germline values: CDR1 SEHNR, CDR2 FQNEAQ (reference sequence). CDR3 DNA: TGTGCCAGCAGCTTAGGCGCCTTGGGGACTAGCGGGAGAATCCACGAGCAGTACTTC. Its translation: CASSLGALGTSGRIHEQYF. Full variable domain (missing parts from reference TRBV7-9 and TRBJ2-7): DTGVSQNPRHKITKRGQNVTFRCDPISEHNRLYWYRQTLGQGPEFLTYFQNEAQLEKSRLLSDRFSAERPKGSFSTLEIQRTEQGDSAMYLCASSLGALGTSGRIHEQYFGPGTRLTVT.

The chain recombines TRBV2 with TRBJ1-4; 11 bases line up with TRBD1. Germline CDR1 and CDR2: SNHLY and FYNNEI. V gave up 7 bases and J gave up 1 base; unmatched junction bases: 5. This CDR3 comprises 16 residues. The CDR3 nucleotides read TGTGCCAGCAAACGGGACAGGGGGGTAACTAATGAAAAACTGTTTTTT. Residues: CASKRDRGVTNEKLFF.

The genes are TRBV11-3 and TRBJ2-7; TRBD2 aligns across 9 bases. The length of the CDR3 is 16 residues. The V and J ends lost 5 bases and 4 bases, in that order; junction bases with no gene match: 12. The germline gives CDR1 SGHNT, CDR2 YENEEA. CDR3 loop: CASSPGGAGGPYEQYF. The CDR3 DNA is TGTGCCAGCAGCCCCGGCGGGGCGGGAGGGCCTTACGAGCAGTACTTC. Variable domain in full (rest from reference TRBV11-3 and TRBJ2-7): EAGVVQSPRYKIIEKKQPVAFWCNPISGHNTLYWYLQNLGQGPELLIRYENEEAVDDSQLPKDRFSAERLKGVDSTLKIQPAELGDSAVYLCASSPGGAGGPYEQYFGPGTRLTVT.

The chain joins TRBV4-2 to TRBJ1-2; D gene uncertain. Trimming left V 5 bases short and J 3 bases short, with 10 bases between. Germline V gene lookup returns CDR1 LGHNA and CDR2 YNFKEQ. The CDR3 loop spans 13 amino acids. The CDR3: CASSSEMHYGYTF. The CDR3, as DNA: TGTGCCAGCAGCTCGGAGATGCACTATGGCTACACCTTC.

For this clone: Other DNA sequences within the sample encode an identical CDR3. CDR3 coding DNA: TGTGCCAGCAGCTATAGCTACGAGCAGTACTTC. Amino acids: CASSYSYEQYF. V and J are TRBV2 and TRBJ2-7; D call uncertain. The CDR3 has 11 residues. The germline V gene has CDR1 SNHLY and CDR2 FYNNEI. Trimming left V 6 bases short and J 3 bases short, with 6 bases between.

The chain couples TRBV7-3 to TRBJ2-7; D unclear. This CDR3 has 15 residues. Trimming took 3 bases from V and 5 from J, leaving 17 bases between them. Germline V CDR1 and CDR2: SGHTA, FQGTGA. The CDR3 sequence is CASSFTPSDVHEQYF. The CDR3 bases are TGTGCCAGCAGCTTTACACCATCGGACGTCCACGAGCAGTACTTC.

This sequence joins TRBV7-6 and TRBJ1-1; D call uncertain. The V end lost 1 base, the J end lost 0 bases, and 6 bases lay between the germline ends. Per the germline V gene, CDR1 is SGHVS and CDR2 is FNYEAQ. The CDR3 extends over 14 amino acids. CDR3 nucleotides: TGTGCCAGCAGCTTAGTGGATATGAACACTGAAGCTTTCTTT. Residues: CASSLVDMNTEAFF.

The count of this clone is one. This chain joins TRBV5-1 and TRBJ2-7; 9 nucleotides match TRBD1. The junction had 5 bases not matched to a gene; V was cut back by 2 bases and J by 5 bases. CDR1 is SGHRS, CDR2 YFSETQ, per germline. This CDR3 region has 14 residues. CDR3 loop: CASSFGGQGHEQYF. Here the CDR3 DNA reads TGCGCCAGCAGCTTTGGGGGACAGGGACACGAGCAGTACTTC.

The chain carries TRBV10-3 and TRBJ2-1; possible D gene TRBD2, 6 bases. The CDR3 has 12 residues. Trimming left V 10 bases short and J 7 bases short, with 14 bases between. CDR1 ENHRY and CDR2 SYGVKD come from the germline V gene. The CDR3 region is CATRDSRNEQFF. DNA for the CDR3: TGTGCCACCCGGGACTCCCGGAATGAGCAGTTCTTC.

The CDR3 spells CATPLRGKGLARRETQYF. In DNA, the CDR3 is TGTGCCACCCCCCTTCGTGGGAAAGGACTAGCCAGACGGGAGACCCAGTACTTC. The rearrangement joins TRBV15 to TRBJ2-5; 8 bases line up with TRBD2. This CDR3 region has 18 residues. The germline CDR1 and CDR2 sequences are LNHNV and YYDKDF (reference sequence). Germline trimming cut 8 bases from V and 5 bases from J; bases unmatched to any gene: 22.

The V call is TRBV6-1, the J call TRBJ2-2, with 8 positions matching TRBD1. Germline CDR1 and CDR2: MNHNS and SASEGT. Trimming removed 2 bases from V and 3 bases from J; junction bases left unmatched: 5. The CDR3 is made up of 16 amino acids. The CDR3 reads CASSEFPGGYTGELFF. Here the CDR3 DNA reads TGTGCCAGCAGTGAATTCCCAGGGGGCTACACCGGGGAGCTGTTTTTT.

The gene calls are TRBV28 and TRBJ2-7; D is perhaps TRBD1 or TRBD2 (6 bases each). The V and J ends lost 0 bases and 2 bases respectively, with 8 bases between them. The CDR3 is 14 amino acids. Germline V gives CDR1 MDHEN, CDR2 SYDVKM. This chain's CDR3 is CASSLWGGAYEQYF. For the CDR3, the DNA is TGTGCCAGCAGTTTATGGGGGGGCGCCTACGAGCAGTACTTC.

V is TRBV4-2 and J is TRBJ1-5; D unclear. In germline, CDR1 is LGHNA, CDR2 YNFKEQ. This CDR3 spans 15 amino acids. V was cut by 1 base and J by 6 bases, with 13 bases left in between. The DNA for the CDR3 is TGTGCCAGCAGCCAAGGGGGTCTTTCTTCTCAGCCCCAGCATTTT. It yields the protein CASSQGGLSSQPQHF.

The chain joins TRBV29-1 to TRBJ2-5, with D tentatively TRBD1 (5 bases). There are 15 residues in the CDR3. The germline V gene has CDR1 SQVTM and CDR2 ANQGSEA. Trimming stripped 4 bases from V and 2 bases from J, with 17 bases between. This chain's CDR3 is CSVAHPVGPQETQYF. Here the CDR3 DNA reads TGCAGCGTTGCCCACCCAGTGGGGCCACAAGAGACCCAGTACTTC.